This T cell receptor (beta chain) was sequenced in a study of blood T cells in healthy people across ages. Germline CDR1 is MNHNS and CDR2 is SASEGT. The CDR3 runs 15 residues. V was cut by 3 bases and J by 9 bases, with 20 bases left in between. This clonotype appeared a few times. A J-beta primer mix and a sample-barcoded 5' primer were used in a second PCR of roughly 6 to 11 cycles. TCRdb fed the 5' RACE reads into MiXCR, producing one record per CDR3 protein. Of roughly 570,000 distinct CDR3 sequences detected, roughly a quarter appear once; the ten largest clones hold under 20%. Sequenced material: blood. The V and J genes are TRBV6-1 and TRBJ2-5; D perhaps matches TRBD2 (5 bases). This clonotype was obtained from a woman aged 65 to 85 in good health. CDR3 protein: CASSESPSPEEAQYF. DNA for the CDR3: TGTGCCAGCAGTGAGTCCCCTAGCCCCGAGGAGGCCCAGTACTTC.